This T cell receptor (beta chain) emerged from a study of radiation and T cells in renal cell carcinoma (dated by TCRdb to 2020 to 2021). About the full investigation: Samples came from a clinical trial, in which primary renal cell carcinomas received 15 Gy stereotactic body radiation therapy followed by nephrectomy 4 weeks later. TCR beta sequencing covered 50 or so samples in total, comprising roughly 25 tumors and about 27 peripheral blood samples. Across all 50 or so samples, 4,016,671 unique CDR3 nucleotide sequences, encoding 2,658,974 unique CDR3 amino acid sequences, were identified. Results and caveats for the whole study, not just this receptor: Top tumor clonotypes rose in blood from baseline to 2 weeks post-radiation, then contracted by 4 weeks, suggesting transient expansion of tumor-resident clones. Because no pretreatment tumor biopsies were available, whether clonotypes were present in the tumor at baseline could not be determined. Because the trial had a single-armed design, the trial could not examine how radiation dose or scheduling affected the TCR repertoire. Blood repertoire dynamics were not followed beyond 4 weeks after treatment.

Following the manufacturer's recommendations, the immunoSEQ kit was used to generate TCR beta libraries from genomic DNA. To prepare the libraries, a first multiplex PCR with proprietary primers was run, followed by a second PCR that added unique barcodes, and a bead cleanup was done after each round. A kit-provided positive control reaction and a negative control reaction were included in every sample batch. The final libraries were assessed on an Agilent 4200 TapeStation D1000 ScreenTape, pooled by volume, and quantified by qPCR. An Illumina NextSeq500 fitted with a MidOutput 150-cycle cartridge performed the sequencing, running 156 Read1 cycles and 15 Index1 cycles with the kit's custom primers. The pooled library was loaded at 0.75 to 1 pM with an approximately 20% PhiX control spike-in. In the paper's pipeline: Vendor-processed data were analyzed in R, and a clonotype was defined as all T cells sharing the same CDR3 nucleotide sequence. For clone abundance analyses, frequencies were normalized to the 10,000 most abundant clones per sample. Public T cell clones, which averaged fewer than five per sample, were removed prior to analysis. A difference in abundance of at least 32-fold between compartments was used to define tumor-enriched and baseline blood-enriched clonotypes. A beta-binomial differential abundance model was used to identify clonotypes that expanded or contracted between blood time points. Tumor-blood repertoire similarity was measured with the Baroni-Urbani and Buser coefficient, and groups were compared using two-tailed Wilcoxon tests in R. Here the immuneACCESS table is served through TCRdb, limited to in-frame sequences with V and J called. Missing clones are a known gap in these copies; in checked studies unresolved V genes cover under half, and the rest lacks a known reason. Clonal size and the V and J genes are those of that table, whereas D and trimming came from the DNA. Counted in this sample were some 26,000 clones; more than 65% of them appeared once. Roughly 31% of the sample lies in the top ten.

Details on this clone: Which antigen it targets is not known. No much larger clone exists at a distance of one base, and base qualities are not known.

The sample's time point label is to be understood as: blood 2 weeks post-SBRT. What this sample's treatment or condition label stands for: 15 Gy SBRT to primary tumor, nephrectomy 4 weeks later. To follow tumor-enriched clonotypes, serial peripheral blood was collected from radiation-treated patients at baseline and at 2 weeks and 4 weeks after SBRT. Renal cell carcinoma with clear cell pathology was present in all patients. Genomic DNA for TCR sequencing was prepared using the QIAamp DNA Blood Mini Kit (Qiagen). Samples were included in the analyses only if all quality control checks were passed. Here the sequenced sample was blood, taken from a patient whose treatment included radiotherapy and nephrectomy. This clonotype was sampled from a man in his 60s with renal cell carcinoma.

CDR3 protein: CASSRTVTLNEQFF. The bases are TGTGCCAGCAGCCGGACGGTAACCCTCAATGAGCAGTTCTTC. The chain joins TRBV9 to TRBJ2-1; the D gene is not confidently resolved. The germline V gene specifies SGDLS as CDR1 and YYNGEE as CDR2. V was cut back by 4 bases and J by 6 bases, leaving a gap of 14 bases between them. The CDR3 covers 14 residues, taking in both the cysteine and the phenylalanine. Solely the CDR3 DNA is kept, with 42 bases framed from the first base.